This T cell receptor (beta chain) was observed in a study of blood T cell repertoires in COVID-19. The overall study: Spain, Italy and the United States supplied samples that represented acute and convalescent COVID-19.

Recruited during active infection, patients (from Seattle) were subsequently followed longitudinally. The CDR3 loop spans 16 amino acids. The germline V gene encodes CDR1 LGHNA and CDR2 YNFKEQ. The trim removed 4 bases at V and 7 bases at J, leaving 8 bases unmatched. Generated by immunoSEQ multiplex PCR, the TCRdb table keeps only in-frame clones and is missing some. The table lists tens of thousands of clones, 89% of them singletons. The TCR originated in a man aged 55 to 70 with COVID-19, enrolled during active disease. J is TRBJ2-1 and V is TRBV4-2; 12 bases agree with TRBD2. The material sequenced was peripheral blood. CDR3 sequence: CASSPILAGGYNEQFF. The CDR3 nucleotides are TGTGCCAGCAGCCCTATCCTAGCGGGAGGGTATAATGAGCAGTTCTTC.